This TCR beta chain came from a study of T-cell memory formation after mild COVID-19. Findings and caveats of the study: Clones that contracted from day 15 to 85 had balanced CD4/CD8; later expanders were CD4+ biased.

Details on this clonotype: Its target is unknown.

This CDR3 region has 12 residues. V shed 6 bases, J shed 14 bases, and the junction held 10 bases outside the gene matches. Per germline, CDR1 MNHEY and CDR2 SMNVEV (reference sequence). TCRdb redid the calling of the 5' RACE reads with MiXCR, one entry per CDR3 protein. The repertoire holds under 250,000 distinct CDR3 sequences, with around 8.8% as singletons. The sequencing input was PBMCs or a T cell subset sorted from them (not recorded which). The receptor comes from a man aged 18 to 35 who had mild COVID-19 (a few samples of this study predate the infection). Cell type and time point are not known. V is TRBV27 and J is TRBJ1-3; TRBD1 matches 7 bases. The CDR3 DNA reads TGTGCCAGCAGCCGATGGGGACAGCAAGTATATTTT. It specifies CASSRWGQQVYF.